Only one count was recorded for the clone carrying this TCR beta chain. Its matching antigen is unknown. TCRdb's table, derived via immunoSEQ multiplex PCR, lists solely in-frame clones and lacks some. The sample yields around 100,000 clones, about 94% seen once. The CDR3 length is 17 residues. V lost 3 bases to trimming and J lost 3 bases, with 21 bases between them. Germline-derived CDR1 and CDR2 are LNHDA and SQIVND (reference sequence). This sample was included in a study of cytomegalovirus exposure and HLA in healthy donors. Study findings and constraints: Many donors shared some public TCRs, even though most TCR sequences were rare.

Sequencing was done on a sample of PBMCs. This TCR was recovered from a woman between 18 and 29 years old in good health and CMV-seronegative. The rearrangement joins TRBV19 to TRBJ2-7, with unresolved D. As DNA, the CDR3 is TGTGCCAGTAGTATCATCTCGGCGGCAGAGAATTACTACGAGCAGTACTTC. Protein product: CASSIISAAENYYEQYF.